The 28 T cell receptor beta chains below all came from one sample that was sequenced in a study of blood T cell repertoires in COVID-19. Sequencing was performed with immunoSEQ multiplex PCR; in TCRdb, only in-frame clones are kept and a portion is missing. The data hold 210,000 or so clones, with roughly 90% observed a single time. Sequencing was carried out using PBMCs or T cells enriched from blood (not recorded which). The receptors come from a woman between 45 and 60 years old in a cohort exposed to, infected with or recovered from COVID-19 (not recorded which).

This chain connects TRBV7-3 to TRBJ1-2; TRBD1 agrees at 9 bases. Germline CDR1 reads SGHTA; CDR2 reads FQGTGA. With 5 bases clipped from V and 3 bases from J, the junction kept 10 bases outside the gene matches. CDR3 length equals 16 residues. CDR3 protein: CASSPHPGQGYYGYTF. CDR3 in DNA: TGTGCCAGCAGCCCACACCCGGGACAGGGTTACTATGGCTACACCTTC.

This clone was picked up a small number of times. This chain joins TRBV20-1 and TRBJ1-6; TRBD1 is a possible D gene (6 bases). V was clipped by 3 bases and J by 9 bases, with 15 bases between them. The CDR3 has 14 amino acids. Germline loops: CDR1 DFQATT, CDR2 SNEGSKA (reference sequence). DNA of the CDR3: TGCAGTGCTAGTAGGGGGGGCCTTCGTTCACCCCTCCACTTT. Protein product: CSASRGGLRSPLHF.

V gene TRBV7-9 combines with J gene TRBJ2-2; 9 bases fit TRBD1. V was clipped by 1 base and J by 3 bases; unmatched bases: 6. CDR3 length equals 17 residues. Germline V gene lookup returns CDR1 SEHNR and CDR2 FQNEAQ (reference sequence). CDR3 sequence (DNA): TGTGCCAGCAGCTTAGTGCCCGGGACAGGGTACACCGGGGAGCTGTTTTTT. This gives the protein CASSLVPGTGYTGELFF.

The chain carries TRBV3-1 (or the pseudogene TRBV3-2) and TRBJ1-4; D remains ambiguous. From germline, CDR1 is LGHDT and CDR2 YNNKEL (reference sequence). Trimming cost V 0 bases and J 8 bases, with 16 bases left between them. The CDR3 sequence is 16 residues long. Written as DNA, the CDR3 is TGTGCCAGCAGCCAAGATTCGGGGTTTGTTCGAGAAAAACTGTTTTTT. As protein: CASSQDSGFVREKLFF.

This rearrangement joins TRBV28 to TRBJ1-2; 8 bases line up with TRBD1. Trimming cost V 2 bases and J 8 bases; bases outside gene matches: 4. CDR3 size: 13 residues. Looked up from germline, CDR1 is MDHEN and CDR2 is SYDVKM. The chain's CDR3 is CASSLQGAIGYTF. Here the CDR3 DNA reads TGTGCCAGCAGTTTACAGGGGGCTATAGGCTACACCTTC.

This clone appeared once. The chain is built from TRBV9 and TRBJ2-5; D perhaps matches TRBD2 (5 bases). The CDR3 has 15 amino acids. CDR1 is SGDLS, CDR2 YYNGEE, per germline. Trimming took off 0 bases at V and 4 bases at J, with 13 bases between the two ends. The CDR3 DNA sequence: TGTGCCAGCAGCGTAGATATCTCCCGGGGAGAGACCCAGTACTTC. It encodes CASSVDISRGETQYF.

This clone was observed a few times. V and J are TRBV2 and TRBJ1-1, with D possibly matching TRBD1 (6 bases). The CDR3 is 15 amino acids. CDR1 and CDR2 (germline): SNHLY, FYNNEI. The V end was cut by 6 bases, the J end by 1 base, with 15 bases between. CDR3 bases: TGTGCCAGCAGCGGGGACGCAGGGGCGAACACTGAAGCTTTCTTT. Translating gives CASSGDAGANTEAFF.

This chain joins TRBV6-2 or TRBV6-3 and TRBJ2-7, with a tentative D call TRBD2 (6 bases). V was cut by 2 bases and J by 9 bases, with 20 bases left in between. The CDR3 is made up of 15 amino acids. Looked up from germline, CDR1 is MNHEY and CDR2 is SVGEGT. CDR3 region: CASSYREVDYSGQYF. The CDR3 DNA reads TGTGCCAGCAGTTACAGGGAGGTTGATTATTCGGGGCAGTACTTC.

The CDR3 protein is CAWSVGREEEKLFF. The CDR3 DNA follows: TGTGCCTGGAGTGTCGGCAGGGAAGAAGAAAAACTGTTTTTT. The chain recombines TRBV30 with TRBJ1-4; a weak D match, TRBD1 (5 bases). The CDR3 spans 14 residues. Germline V gene lookup returns CDR1 GTSNPN and CDR2 SVGIG (reference sequence). Between the trimmed V and J ends, which lost 0 bases and 8 bases, there was a span of 13 bases. The variable domain in full, completed from reference TRBV30 and TRBJ1-4, reads SQTIHQWPATLVQPVGSPLSLECTVEGTSNPNLYWYRQAAGRGLQLLFYSVGIGQISSEVPQNLSASRPQDRQFILSSKKLLLSDSGFYLCAWSVGREEEKLFFGSGTQLSVL.

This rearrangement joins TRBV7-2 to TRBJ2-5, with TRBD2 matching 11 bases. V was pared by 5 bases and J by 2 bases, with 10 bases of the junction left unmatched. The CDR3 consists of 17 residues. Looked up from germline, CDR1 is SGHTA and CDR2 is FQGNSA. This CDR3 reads CASSPKRSSGGQETQYF. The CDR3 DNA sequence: TGTGCCAGCAGCCCCAAGCGGTCTAGCGGGGGGCAAGAGACCCAGTACTTC.

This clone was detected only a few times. CDR3 in amino acids: CASSESPSGGANVLTF. The CDR3 coding sequence is TGTGCCAGCAGTGAAAGCCCTTCCGGGGGGGCCAACGTCCTGACTTTC. V is TRBV6-1 and J is TRBJ2-6; the D is unclear. CDR1 and CDR2 (germline): MNHNS, SASEGT. V shed 2 bases and J shed 4 bases, with 12 bases lying between them. The CDR3 is 16 amino acids.

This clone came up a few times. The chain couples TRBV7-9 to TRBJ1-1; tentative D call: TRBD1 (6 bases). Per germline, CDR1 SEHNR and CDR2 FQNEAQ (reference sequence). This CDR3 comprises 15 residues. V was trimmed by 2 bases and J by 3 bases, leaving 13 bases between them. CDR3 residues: CASSLWEGGDTEAFF. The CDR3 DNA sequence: TGTGCCAGCAGCTTATGGGAGGGGGGAGACACTGAAGCTTTCTTT.

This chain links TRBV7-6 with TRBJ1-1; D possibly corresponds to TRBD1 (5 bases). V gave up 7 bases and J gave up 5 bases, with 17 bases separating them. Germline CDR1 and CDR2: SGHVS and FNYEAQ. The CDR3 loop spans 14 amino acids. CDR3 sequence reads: CASTLGVGFTEAFF. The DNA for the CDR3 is TGTGCCAGCACCCTAGGGGTGGGCTTTACTGAAGCTTTCTTT. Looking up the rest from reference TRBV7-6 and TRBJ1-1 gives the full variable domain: GAGVSQSPRYKVTKRGQDVALRCDPISGHVSLYWYRQALGQGPEFLTYFNYEAQQDKSGLPNDRFSAERPEGSISTLTIQRTEQRDSAMYRCASTLGVGFTEAFFGQGTRLTVV.

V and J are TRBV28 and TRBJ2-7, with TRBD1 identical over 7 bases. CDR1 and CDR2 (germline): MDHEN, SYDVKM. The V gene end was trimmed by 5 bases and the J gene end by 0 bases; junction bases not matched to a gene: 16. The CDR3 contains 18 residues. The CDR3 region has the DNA TGTGCCAGCAGTCCCTCGACTAAGGGGGCATTAAGCTCCTACGAGCAGTACTTC. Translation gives CASSPSTKGALSSYEQYF.

The CDR3 region has the DNA TGCGCCAGCAGCACGGGACAGGGTTGGGAGACCCAGTACTTC. Translated, it gives CASSTGQGWETQYF. The chain links TRBV5-1 to TRBJ2-5; 9 nucleotides agree with TRBD1. V shed 4 bases, J shed 5 bases, and the junction held 6 bases outside the gene matches. Germline V gene data show CDR1 as SGHRS and CDR2 as YFSETQ. This CDR3 spans 14 amino acids.

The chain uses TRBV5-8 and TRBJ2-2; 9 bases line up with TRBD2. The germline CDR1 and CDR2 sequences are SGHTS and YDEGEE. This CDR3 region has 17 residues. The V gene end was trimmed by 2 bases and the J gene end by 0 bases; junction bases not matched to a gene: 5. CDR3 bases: TGTGCCAGCAGCTTCCCGGGACTAGCTCCGAACACCGGGGAGCTGTTTTTT. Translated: CASSFPGLAPNTGELFF. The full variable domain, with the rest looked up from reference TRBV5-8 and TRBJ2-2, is EAGVTQSPTHLIKTRGQQATLRCSPISGHTSVYWYQQALGLGLQFLLWYDEGEERNRGNFPPRFSGRQFPNYSSELNVNALELEDSALYLCASSFPGLAPNTGELFFGEGSRLTVL.

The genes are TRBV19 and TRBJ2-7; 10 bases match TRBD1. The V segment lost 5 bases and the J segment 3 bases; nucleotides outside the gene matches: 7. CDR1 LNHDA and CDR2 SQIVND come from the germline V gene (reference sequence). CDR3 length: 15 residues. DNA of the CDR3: TGTGCCAGTAGTGTCACCGGGACAGGGGACTACGAGCAGTACTTC. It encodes CASSVTGTGDYEQYF.

The CDR3 region has the DNA TGTGCCTGGAGTACCCCAGGAGGAAACACCATATATTTT. This encodes CAWSTPGGNTIYF. The chain joins TRBV30 to TRBJ1-3; no reliable D call. The germline V gene encodes CDR1 GTSNPN and CDR2 SVGIG (reference sequence). The V end lost 2 bases, the J end lost 4 bases, and 9 bases lay between the germline ends. This CDR3 has 13 residues.

The CDR3 DNA is TGTGCCAGCAGCAGAGGACAGGTCTTCGAGAAACTGTTTTTT. It encodes CASSRGQVFEKLFF. The J gene is TRBJ1-4, the V gene TRBV6-2 or TRBV6-3; TRBD1 agrees at 7 bases. V lost 6 bases and J lost 11; bases outside the gene matches: 12. Looked up from germline, CDR1 is MNHEY and CDR2 is SVGEGT. This CDR3 has 14 amino acids.

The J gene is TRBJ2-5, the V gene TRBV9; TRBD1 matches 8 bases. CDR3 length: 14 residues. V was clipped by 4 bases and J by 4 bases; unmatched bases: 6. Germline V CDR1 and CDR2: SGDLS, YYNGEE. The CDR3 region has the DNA TGTGCCAGCAGCATGCCAGGGGGCTCAGAGACCCAGTACTTC. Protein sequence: CASSMPGGSETQYF.

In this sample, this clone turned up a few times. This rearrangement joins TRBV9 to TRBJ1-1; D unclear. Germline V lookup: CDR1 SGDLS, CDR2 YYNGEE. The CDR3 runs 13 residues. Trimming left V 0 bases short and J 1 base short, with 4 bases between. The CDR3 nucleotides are TGTGCCAGCAGCGTAGTGGCGAACACTGAAGCTTTCTTT. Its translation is CASSVVANTEAFF.

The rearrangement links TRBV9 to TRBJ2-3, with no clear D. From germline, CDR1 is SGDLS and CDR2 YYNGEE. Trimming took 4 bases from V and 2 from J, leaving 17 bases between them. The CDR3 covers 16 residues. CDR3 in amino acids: CASSLIGTGTTDTQYF. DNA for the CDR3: TGTGCCAGCAGCCTAATCGGTACGGGTACCACAGATACGCAGTATTTT.

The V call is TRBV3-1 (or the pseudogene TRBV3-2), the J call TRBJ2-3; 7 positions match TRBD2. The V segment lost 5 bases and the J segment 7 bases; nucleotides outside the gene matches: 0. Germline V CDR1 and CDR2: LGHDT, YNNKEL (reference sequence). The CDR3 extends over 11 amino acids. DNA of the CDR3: TGTGCCAGCAGCGGGACTAATACGCAGTATTTT. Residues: CASSGTNTQYF.

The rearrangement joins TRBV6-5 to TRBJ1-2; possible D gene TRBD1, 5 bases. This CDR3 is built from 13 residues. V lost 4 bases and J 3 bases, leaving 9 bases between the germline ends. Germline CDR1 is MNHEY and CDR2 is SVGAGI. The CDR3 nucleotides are TGTGCCAGCAGTTCCGACAGCTACTATGGCTACACCTTC. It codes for CASSSDSYYGYTF.

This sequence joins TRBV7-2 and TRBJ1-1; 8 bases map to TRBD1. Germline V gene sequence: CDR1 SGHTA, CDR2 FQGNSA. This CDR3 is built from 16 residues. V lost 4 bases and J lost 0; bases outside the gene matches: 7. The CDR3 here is CASSSGGRTMNTEAFF. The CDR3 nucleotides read TGTGCCAGCAGCTCAGGGGGCCGAACGATGAACACTGAAGCTTTCTTT.

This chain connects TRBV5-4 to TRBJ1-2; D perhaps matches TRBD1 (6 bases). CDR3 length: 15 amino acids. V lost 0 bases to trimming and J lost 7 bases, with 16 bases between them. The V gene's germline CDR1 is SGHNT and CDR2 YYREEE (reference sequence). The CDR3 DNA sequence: TGTGCCAGCAGCTTGGAGCGGGGGCTCCCCGCTGGCTACACCTTC. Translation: CASSLERGLPAGYTF.

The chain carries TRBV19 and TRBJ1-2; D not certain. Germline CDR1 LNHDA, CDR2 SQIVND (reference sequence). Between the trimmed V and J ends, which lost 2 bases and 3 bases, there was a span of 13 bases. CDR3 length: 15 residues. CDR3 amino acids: CASSILGRQHYGYTF. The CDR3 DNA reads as TGTGCCAGTAGTATACTCGGCAGGCAACACTATGGCTACACCTTC.

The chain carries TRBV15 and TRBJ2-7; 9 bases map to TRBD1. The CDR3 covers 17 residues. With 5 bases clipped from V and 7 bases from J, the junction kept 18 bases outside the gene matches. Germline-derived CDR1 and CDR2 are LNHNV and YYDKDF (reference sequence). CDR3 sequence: CATSRTLPGQGIGEQYF. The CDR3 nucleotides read TGTGCCACCAGCCGGACCTTACCGGGACAGGGCATCGGGGAGCAGTACTTC.